A selection of T cell receptor beta chains follows, all from one sample in a study of cytomegalovirus exposure and HLA in healthy donors. TCRdb keeps only in-frame clones here, not all; method: immunoSEQ multiplex PCR. The table shows over 60,000 clones, with about 80% occurring only once. Specimen: PBMCs. The receptors were gathered from a man aged 18 to 30 in good health and CMV-seronegative. CDR3s include the opening cysteine and the closing phenylalanine or tryptophan. D genes are given only for firm matches. Where a row states a size, it is once, few, many or the class of an expanded clone; other rows omit it.

v_gene	j_gene	d_gene	abundance	CDR3nt	CDR3aa
TRBV19	TRBJ1-6	NA	once	TGTGCCAGTAGTATACGGGTCCGGGACACAACTAATTCACCCCTCCACTTT	CASSIRVRDTTNSPLHF
TRBV6-1	TRBJ2-6	NA	few	TGTGCCAGCAGTGAAAGGTCTAGGGGCTCTGGGGCCAACGTCCTGACTTTC	CASSERSRGSGANVLTF
TRBV5-4	TRBJ1-3	TRBD1	NA	TGTGCCAGCAGCTTGGGGATAGGACAGGGAATCTCTGGAAACACCATATATTTT	CASSLGIGQGISGNTIYF
TRBV27	TRBJ2-2	NA	NA	TGTGCCAGCAGTTTGCGGGGCGGAAGGGCCGTATCCGGGGAGCTGTTTTTT	CASSLRGGRAVSGELFF
TRBV7-2	TRBJ2-1	NA	NA	TGTGCCAGCAGCCGTCCAGGCGTTCGGCACAATGAGCAGTTCTTC	CASSRPGVRHNEQFF
TRBV7-2	TRBJ1-6	NA	NA	TGTGCCAGCAGCGCGACGGGGGGCAATTCACCCCTCCACTTT	CASSATGGNSPLHF
TRBV10-2	TRBJ1-2	NA	few	TGCGCCAGCCAGGGGCACAGCCCAGGTGACTATGGCTACACCTTC	CASQGHSPGDYGYTF
TRBV27	TRBJ1-6	TRBD1	once	TGTGCCAGCAGTGCCTCGACAGGGGGTAGTAATTCACCCCTCCACTTT	CASSASTGGSNSPLHF
TRBV7-2	TRBJ2-7	NA	few	TGTGCCAGCAGCTTATTCAGCTCCTACGAGCAGTACTTC	CASSLFSSYEQYF
TRBV5-1	TRBJ2-2	TRBD1	NA	TGCGCCAGCAGCTGGGACAGAGCGAACACCGGGGAGCTGTTTTTT	CASSWDRANTGELFF
TRBV2	TRBJ2-3	NA	NA	TGTGCCAGCAGGGGGTTTGACAGCCTCCTCCTCCCCATTACGCAGTATTTT	CASRGFDSLLLPITQYF
TRBV6-4	TRBJ2-2	NA	NA	TGTGCCAGCACCAGAGACAGTTCGAACACCGGGGAGCTGTTTTTT	CASTRDSSNTGELFF
TRBV7-2	TRBJ1-2	NA	once	TGTGCCAGCAGCTTAGGTGCGGGCTTCTATGGCTACACCTTC	CASSLGAGFYGYTF
TRBV2	TRBJ1-2	TRBD1	NA	TGTGCCGGCAGAACGGGACAGGGCGGGGACTATGGCTACACCTTC	CAGRTGQGGDYGYTF